These T cell receptor beta chains were read from a single sample in a study of T cells in Graves' hyperthyroidism and ophthalmopathy. Using its own MiXCR run on the multiplex PCR reads, TCRdb lists one record per CDR3 protein. Seen here are over 150,000 distinct CDR3 sequences, approximately 16% observed once, and the top ten hold roughly 55%. The sequenced material came from blood. These receptor sequences come from a woman aged 50 to 65 with Graves' hyperthyroidism. CDR3s include the opening cysteine and the closing phenylalanine or tryptophan. The D gene is left open where the match is weak. Clone sizes are given selectively: once, few, many, or a class where the clone is expanded.

TRBJ1-4 many TRBV3-1 NA CASSQGRDFPNEKLFF TGTGCCAGCAGCCAAGGCCGGGACTTCCCCAATGAAAAACTGTTTTTT
TRBJ1-2 NA TRBV4-1 TRBD1 CASSQEVAGGAVYGYTF TGTGCCAGCAGCCAAGAGGTGGCAGGGGGCGCGGTCTATGGCTACACCTTC
TRBJ2-7 few TRBV5-4 TRBD2 CASSLGAGTSDYEQYF TGTGCCAGCAGCTTGGGGGCCGGGACTAGCGACTACGAGCAGTACTTC
TRBJ2-1 many TRBV28 TRBD2 CASSSAGTSGNNEQFF TGTGCCAGCAGTTCCGCCGGGACTAGCGGAAACAATGAGCAGTTCTTC
TRBJ1-2 NA TRBV20-1 NA CSARDGEGLGGYTF TGCAGTGCTAGAGATGGAGAAGGGCTAGGAGGCTACACCTTC
TRBJ2-3 many TRBV11-2 NA CASSFGLARTDTQYF TGTGCCAGCAGCTTTGGGCTAGCGCGCACAGATACGCAGTATTTT
TRBJ2-7 many TRBV27 NA CASSFGRRPRLYEQYF TGTGCCAGCAGTTTTGGGCGCAGACCCCGGCTCTACGAGCAGTACTTC
TRBJ1-2 many TRBV28 NA CASSPKLRQSNYGYTF TGTGCCAGCAGCCCAAAACTGCGACAGTCTAACTATGGCTACACCTTC
TRBJ1-2 many TRBV6-1 TRBD1 CASALRTGNTNYGYTF TGTGCCAGCGCTCTACGGACAGGGAACACTAACTATGGCTACACCTTC
TRBJ2-2 many TRBV6-1 NA CASTSTGNTGELFF TGTGCCAGCACCTCAACAGGGAACACCGGGGAGCTGTTTTTT
TRBJ1-1 NA TRBV4-2 TRBD1 CASSQDRPRGQGGMNTEAFF TGTGCCAGCAGCCAAGATCGCCCGAGGGGACAGGGGGGAATGAACACTGAAGCTTTCTTT
TRBJ1-4 few TRBV7-9 NA CASSRGQTNEKLFF TGTGCCAGCAGCCGAGGGCAGACCAATGAAAAACTGTTTTTT
TRBJ1-1 few TRBV5-1 NA CASSLSSQNTEAFF TGCGCCAGCAGCTTGTCGAGTCAGAACACTGAAGCTTTCTTT
TRBJ2-7 NA TRBV7-2 NA CASIPEHRYEQYF TGTGCCAGCATCCCGGAGCATAGGTACGAGCAGTACTTC
TRBJ2-5 NA TRBV5-1 TRBD2 CAGRLAGEGGETQYF TGCGCCGGCAGACTAGCGGGAGAAGGCGGGGAGACCCAGTACTTC
TRBJ1-5 many TRBV30 NA CAWTPGNLGNQPQHF TGTGCCTGGACCCCAGGGAATTTAGGCAATCAGCCCCAGCATTTT
TRBJ2-1 few TRBV6-6 TRBD2 CASSYSRLAGGPYNEQFF TGTGCCAGCAGTTACTCGAGGCTAGCGGGAGGGCCCTACAATGAGCAGTTCTTC
TRBJ2-1 NA TRBV24-1 TRBD1 CATSDFGGTGNHNEQFF TGTGCCACCAGTGATTTTGGAGGGACAGGGAATCACAATGAGCAGTTCTTC
TRBJ1-2 NA TRBV27 NA CASSDRGRIYGYTF TGTGCCAGCAGCGATAGGGGACGGATCTATGGCTACACCTTC
TRBJ2-7 many TRBV7-8 TRBD2 CASSLPTSGTSYEQYF TGTGCCAGCAGCTTACCGACTAGCGGGACCTCCTACGAGCAGTACTTC
TRBJ2-1 many TRBV15 NA CATSRDRQSSYNEQFF TGTGCCACCAGCAGAGATCGGCAAAGCTCCTACAATGAGCAGTTCTTC
TRBJ2-1 many TRBV6-1 TRBD2 CASNRQTSGDNEQFF TGTGCCAGCAACCGCCAGACTAGCGGAGACAATGAGCAGTTCTTC
TRBJ2-3 many TRBV20-1 TRBD2 CSASGTSGASTDTQYF TGCAGTGCTAGTGGGACTAGCGGGGCTAGCACAGATACGCAGTATTTT
TRBJ2-6 NA TRBV29-1 TRBD1 CSVIPGQGSGANVLTF TGCAGCGTGATTCCGGGACAGGGATCTGGGGCCAACGTCCTGACTTTC
TRBJ2-5 many TRBV20-1 NA CSARVIEGDLYQETQYF TGCAGTGCTAGAGTAATAGAGGGGGACCTGTACCAAGAGACCCAGTACTTC
TRBJ2-3 NA TRBV2 TRBD2 CASALAGGLYTDTQYF TGTGCCAGCGCCTTAGCGGGAGGGCTATACACAGATACGCAGTATTTT
TRBJ2-6 NA TRBV7-3 NA CASSLNSLGSSGANVLTF TGTGCCAGCAGCTTAAATTCTCTTGGTAGCTCTGGGGCCAACGTCCTGACTTTC
TRBJ1-5 many TRBV7-9 NA CASSPGQGPGNQPQHF TGTGCCAGCAGTCCCGGCCAGGGACCAGGCAATCAGCCCCAGCATTTT
TRBJ2-7 few TRBV15 TRBD2 CATSREGGLAGAYEQYF TGTGCCACCAGCAGGGAAGGCGGCCTAGCGGGAGCCTACGAGCAGTACTTC
TRBJ1-6 few TRBV29-1 NA CSAQGTLNSPLHF TGCAGCGCCCAAGGGACGTTGAATTCACCCCTCCACTTT
TRBJ2-5 many TRBV27 TRBD2 CASSPGLVGQETQYF TGTGCCAGCAGTCCCGGACTAGTGGGCCAAGAGACCCAGTACTTC
TRBJ1-4 many TRBV30 NA CAWRGPWEKLFF TGTGCCTGGAGGGGACCCTGGGAAAAACTGTTTTTT
TRBJ1-1 many TRBV30 NA CAWEMVTEAFF TGTGCCTGGGAGATGGTCACTGAAGCTTTCTTT
TRBJ2-1 many TRBV10-3 TRBD2 CAISDRRLAGSHEQFF TGTGCCATCAGTGATCGGCGACTAGCGGGAAGCCATGAGCAGTTCTTC
TRBJ1-1 many TRBV27 TRBD1 CASRTLDRGLGTEAFF TGTGCCAGCAGAACTCTGGACAGGGGATTGGGAACTGAAGCTTTCTTT
TRBJ2-4 NA TRBV5-1 TRBD2 CASSLTPGLAGESNIQYF TGCGCCAGCAGCTTAACCCCCGGACTAGCGGGAGAGTCGAACATTCAGTACTTC
TRBJ2-5 NA TRBV3-1 NA CASSHGTSQETQYF TGTGCCAGCAGCCACGGGACAAGCCAAGAGACCCAGTACTTC
TRBJ1-4 few TRBV6-5 NA CASSYSIWGDNEKLFF TGTGCCAGCAGTTACTCGATATGGGGTGATAATGAAAAACTGTTTTTT
TRBJ1-2 many TRBV5-6 NA CASSPRTGGYTF TGTGCCAGCAGCCCCCGGACGGGGGGCTACACCTTC
TRBJ2-7 many TRBV12-3/TRBV12-4 TRBD2 CASNLKAGGPLEQYF TGTGCCAGCAACCTTAAAGCGGGAGGGCCGCTTGAGCAGTACTTC
TRBJ1-1 many TRBV20-1 NA CTVGQSEAFF TGCACCGTGGGGCAGTCTGAAGCTTTCTTT
TRBJ1-2 NA TRBV3-1 TRBD1 CASSPRGRLNYGYTF TGTGCCAGCAGCCCAAGGGGGCGACTTAACTATGGCTACACCTTC
TRBJ2-5 few TRBV29-1 NA CSVGSETQYF TGCAGCGTTGGGAGCGAGACCCAGTACTTC
TRBJ2-5 many TRBV20-1 TRBD2 CSARVGGRTVETQYF TGCAGTGCTAGAGTTGGCGGGAGGACTGTTGAGACCCAGTACTTC
TRBJ1-2 many TRBV2 NA CASSNSGARGYTF TGTGCCAGCAGTAACTCAGGGGCGAGGGGCTACACCTTC
TRBJ2-3 few TRBV30 NA CAWNSRRATSDTQYF TGTGCCTGGAATTCGAGGAGGGCGACCTCAGATACGCAGTATTTT
TRBJ2-7 once TRBV7-9 NA CASSQQGYYEQYF TGTGCCAGCAGCCAACAGGGCTACTACGAGCAGTACTTC
TRBJ2-1 NA TRBV28 TRBD2 CAIKAGGAYNEQFF TGTGCAATTAAGGCGGGAGGGGCCTACAATGAGCAGTTCTTC
TRBJ1-1 NA TRBV30 NA CAWSAGGSRNTEAFF TGTGCCTGGAGTGCGGGGGGCAGTAGGAACACTGAAGCTTTCTTT
TRBJ2-7 few TRBV9 TRBD2 CASSPPAGFSYEQYF TGTGCCAGCAGTCCCCCAGCGGGATTCTCCTACGAGCAGTACTTC
TRBJ2-2 few TRBV19 TRBD2 CASKDGLAPGELFF TGTGCCAGTAAAGATGGACTAGCGCCCGGGGAGCTGTTTTTT
TRBJ2-5 many TRBV20-1 NA CSATMVRAGGQETQYF TGCAGTGCTACGATGGTCCGGGCAGGAGGACAAGAGACCCAGTACTTC
TRBJ1-1 many TRBV11-2 NA CASSSLGRRQNTEAFF TGTGCCAGCAGCTCCCTTGGTCGGAGGCAGAACACTGAAGCTTTCTTT
TRBJ2-3 many TRBV27 TRBD2 CASSLSPSGTSTTDTQYF TGTGCCAGCAGTTTATCCCCCTCCGGGACTAGCACCACAGATACGCAGTATTTT
TRBJ1-1 many TRBV28 NA CASSLVQVNTEAFF TGTGCCAGCAGTTTGGTACAGGTGAACACTGAAGCTTTCTTT